A single sample gave rise to the 9 T cell receptor beta chains below, sequenced in a study of cytomegalovirus exposure and HLA in healthy donors. The PCR used 60 Vbeta and 13 Jbeta primers. Data came from immunoSEQ multiplex PCR; TCRdb stores just in-frame clones and leaves some out. This table has 200,000 to 300,000 clones, roughly four fifths appearing once. The sample taken for sequencing was PBMCs. Receptor source: a woman between 40 and 50 years old in good health and CMV-seropositive.

V usage is TRBV7-2 and J usage is TRBJ2-2; D possibly corresponds to TRBD1 (7 bases). The germline V gene encodes CDR1 SGHTA and CDR2 FQGNSA. The CDR3 has 15 amino acids. The V and J ends lost 5 bases and 7 bases respectively, with 17 bases between them. CDR3 DNA: TGTGCCAGCAGCCCAGGGGGGACGGGTAACGGGGAGCTGTTTTTT. Translated: CASSPGGTGNGELFF.

In the case of this clone: Sequence at one end of the junction differs from germline and may be a read error. The sample holds other DNA sequences that translate to the same CDR3. The chain has TRBV11-3 and TRBJ2-7, with 13 bases lining up with TRBD2. The CDR3 covers 16 residues. Germline V gene lookup returns CDR1 SGHNT and CDR2 YENEEA. The CDR3 region has the DNA TGTGCCAGCAGCTCCAGAGGACTAGCGGGAGTGTACGAGCAGTACTTT. Its translation is CASSSRGLAGVYEQYF.

The chain has TRBV18 and TRBJ1-4, with D perhaps TRBD1 (5 bases). The CDR3 runs to 15 residues. V was pared by 3 bases and J by 4 bases, with 12 bases between. Germline-derived CDR1 and CDR2 are KGHSH and LQKENI. In DNA, the CDR3 is TGTGCCAGCTCACCCGGCGGGGCCGATAATGAAAAACTGTTTTTT. It yields the protein CASSPGGADNEKLFF.

The genes are TRBV27 and TRBJ1-5; D gene ambiguous. The V end was cut by 5 bases, the J end by 3 bases, with 8 bases between. This CDR3 is built from 13 residues. Germline V gives CDR1 MNHEY, CDR2 SMNVEV (reference sequence). The CDR3 sequence: CASSPTLNQPQHF. In DNA form, the CDR3 reads TGTGCCAGCAGTCCTACCCTCAATCAGCCCCAGCATTTT.

The V call is TRBV6-6, the J call TRBJ2-4; 10 bases are a match to TRBD1. This CDR3 contains 15 residues. Germline CDR1 is MNHNY and CDR2 is SVGAGI (reference sequence). The trim removed 6 bases at V and 3 bases at J, leaving 5 bases unmatched. CDR3 protein: CASSRGTGVKNIQYF. CDR3 sequence (DNA): TGTGCCAGCAGCCGGGGGACAGGGGTCAAAAACATTCAGTACTTC.

J is TRBJ2-1 and V is TRBV6-5; D gene ambiguous. CDR3 length: 16 residues. In germline, CDR1 is MNHEY, CDR2 SVGAGI. V lost 2 bases, J lost 0 bases, and 11 bases lay in between. CDR3 region: CASSYGGSSSYNEQFF. The CDR3 DNA reads as TGTGCCAGCAGTTACGGCGGCAGCAGCTCCTACAATGAGCAGTTCTTC.

The V gene is TRBV5-1, the J gene TRBJ2-3; 9 bases fit TRBD1. J gave up 2 bases and V 4 bases, and 2 bases lay outside the gene matches. The CDR3 is made up of 14 amino acids. The germline V gene has CDR1 SGHRS and CDR2 YFSETQ. This CDR3 reads CASSTGGFTDTQYF. The CDR3 DNA reads as TGCGCCAGCAGCACAGGGGGCTTCACAGATACGCAGTATTTT.

The chain is built from TRBV11-1 and TRBJ2-5, with TRBD1 identical over 7 bases. The CDR3 consists of 16 residues. Germline CDR1 reads SGHAT; CDR2 reads FQDESV (reference sequence). V shed 1 base and J 11 bases; nucleotides not matched to a gene: 16. DNA for the CDR3: TGTGCCAGCAGCTTAGGGTCCGGCAGGGGGAGAAGAGAGCAGTACTTC. Protein sequence: CASSLGSGRGRREQYF. Filled out from reference TRBV11-1 and TRBJ2-5, the complete variable domain reads EAEVAQSPRYKITEKSQAVAFWCDPISGHATLYWYRQILGQGPELLVQFQDESVVDDSQLPKDRFSAERLKGVDSTLKIQPAELGDSAMYLCASSLGSGRGRREQYFGPGTRLLVL.

This clone was observed a single time. The V call is TRBV6-4, the J call TRBJ1-6; D is undetermined. The CDR3 contains 13 residues. V dropped 2 bases and J dropped 7 bases, with 6 bases sitting between them. From germline, CDR1 is MRHNA and CDR2 SNTAGT. CDR3 in amino acids: CASSDRENSPLHF. The CDR3 DNA sequence: TGTGCCAGCAGTGACAGGGAGAATTCACCCCTCCACTTT.